This T cell receptor (beta chain) was observed in a study of blood T cell repertoires in COVID-19. Looking at the study overall: From T cells, B-cell-depleted T cells, or PBMCs came the material, which was cDNA or gDNA.

Methods used by the authors: Reference gene primers were amplified, and this amplification served to estimate nucleated cell counts. Generated by immunoSEQ multiplex PCR, the TCRdb table keeps only in-frame clones and is missing some. For V, J and clone size, that table is used; D and trimming come from the DNA. The sample lists about 180,000 clones; roughly 88% were seen once. Germline values: CDR1 MDHEN, CDR2 SYDVKM. The germline V and J ends were trimmed by 7 bases and 8 bases, with 20 bases remaining between them. This CDR3 comprises 14 residues. The chain carries TRBV28 and TRBJ1-2; a possible D gene is TRBD1 (5 bases). The receptor was isolated from a man aged 45-60 years who had recovered from COVID-19. Sequenced input: PBMCs or T cells enriched from blood (not recorded which). The CDR3 DNA reads as TGTGCCAGCATTCCCGTCGGGGGGGGTTGGGGCTACACCTTC. Translation gives CASIPVGGGWGYTF.